This T cell receptor beta chain was sequenced for a study of T-cell reconstitution after alpha-beta-depleted transplantation in children. Concerning this clonotype itself: Antigen: not known.

Unique molecular identifiers featured in how the TCRbeta library was prepared. TCRdb passed the PCR reads through MiXCR, listing each CDR3 protein once. The sample contains some 830,000 distinct CDR3 sequences, less than 20% of which appear only once. With 2 bases removed from V and 5 bases from J, the gap between germline ends came to 12 bases. This CDR3 has 14 residues. The V gene's germline CDR1 is MDHEN and CDR2 SYDVKM. Whole-study findings and limits: Some patients showed high day-60 TCRbeta diversity, which derived from surviving recipient T cells and thymic progenitors.

The input for sequencing was PBMCs, mostly from graft donor cells, taken 360 days after TCRalphabeta/CD19-depleted stem cell transplant. This receptor was obtained from a male patient younger than 18 who had a stem cell transplant for acute lymphoblastic leukemia, so the T cells may come from the graft donor. This chain uses TRBV28 with TRBJ1-2; perhaps TRBD1 as D (6 bases). The CDR3 DNA sequence: TGTGCCAGCAGTTTAGGGTCGACAGGATATGGCTACACCTTC. Protein product: CASSLGSTGYGYTF.